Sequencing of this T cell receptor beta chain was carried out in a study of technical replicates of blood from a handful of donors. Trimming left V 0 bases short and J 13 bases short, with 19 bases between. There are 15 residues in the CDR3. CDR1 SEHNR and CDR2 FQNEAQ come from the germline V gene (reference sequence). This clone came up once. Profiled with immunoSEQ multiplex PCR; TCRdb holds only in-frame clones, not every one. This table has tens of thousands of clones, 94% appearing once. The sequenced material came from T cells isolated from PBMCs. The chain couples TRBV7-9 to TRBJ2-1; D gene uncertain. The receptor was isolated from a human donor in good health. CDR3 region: CASSLASSSPLGQFF. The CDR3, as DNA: TGTGCCAGCAGCTTAGCCTCTTCCAGTCCCCTTGGTCAGTTCTTC.